This T cell receptor beta chain was identified during a study of OX40 agonist ivuxolimab in advanced cancers. Study details: Dosing consisted of intravenous ivuxolimab at 0.01 to 10 mg/kg every 2 weeks. Hepatocellular carcinoma, melanoma, renal cell or head and neck cancer affected the dose-escalation patients.

Points from the study as a whole: With doses of 0.1-3.0 mg/kg, partial responders showed among the lowest clonal expansion. Undetermined was the antigen specificity of the expanded peripheral T cells.

TCRdb keeps only in-frame clones here, not all; method: immunoSEQ multiplex PCR. The sample carries about 79,000 clones, around 90% recorded once. Looked up from germline, CDR1 is SGHNT and CDR2 is YYREEE (reference sequence). This CDR3 region has 14 residues. The V end lost 0 bases, the J end lost 3 bases, and 9 bases lay between the germline ends. As for this clone: No antigen is known for it.

This material consisted of CD4+ or CD8+ T cells sorted from blood, taken in a trial of the OX40 agonist ivuxolimab. This clonotype was obtained from an adult with an advanced solid tumor such as melanoma, head and neck, liver or kidney cancer. This chain uses TRBV5-4 with TRBJ2-5; D is unclear. The CDR3 region is CASSLGSTKETQYF. As DNA, the CDR3 is TGTGCCAGCAGCTTGGGTTCGACCAAAGAGACCCAGTACTTC.